This T cell receptor (beta chain) was sequenced for a study of blood T cell repertoires in COVID-19. For the study at large: Both acute and convalescent COVID-19 samples were obtained from the United States, Italy and Spain. T cells, B-cell-depleted T cells, or PBMCs provided the cDNA or gDNA that served as material.

In the study's own analysis: Estimation of nucleated cell counts relied on the amplification of reference gene primers. Data came from immunoSEQ multiplex PCR; TCRdb stores just in-frame clones and leaves some out. V and J calls and clone size come straight from that table; D and trimming were deduced from the DNA. The sample lists tens of thousands of clones; nearly 80% were seen once. CDR3 length equals 14 residues. The germline CDR1 and CDR2 sequences are SGHVS and FQNEAQ. V shed 0 bases and J 5 bases; nucleotides not matched to a gene: 2. The chain uses TRBV7-8 and TRBJ2-7; 9 bases align to TRBD1. Sequences were obtained from peripheral blood. The sequence came from a woman aged 55-69 years with acute or convalescent COVID-19. Here the CDR3 DNA reads TGTGCCAGCAGCTTAGCGGGGACAGGGAACGAGCAGTACTTC. This gives the protein CASSLAGTGNEQYF.